This TCR beta chain was captured in a study of T cell responses to AZD1222 COVID-19 vaccine. Comment on this clone: The antigen is not known.

The protocol was immunoSEQ multiplex PCR, while the TCRdb copy is restricted to in-frame clones and leaves out a portion. Among 65,000 to 100,000 clones listed, around 81% were seen once. Findings and limits, study-wide: There were repertoire samples only from the period after the peak T cell response. Baseline testing showed seropositivity in only six or seven AZD1222 recipients. Clonal diversity was possibly underestimated; the donors were predominantly white British and more often female.

Trimming took 3 bases from V and 7 from J; bases not matched to a gene: 18. This CDR3 is 17 amino acids long. The germline gives CDR1 SGHNT, CDR2 YYREEE (reference sequence). The receptor was derived from an adult in good health. This specimen consisted of peripheral blood, obtained on day 0 of AZD1222 vaccination. The chain links TRBV5-4 to TRBJ1-2; 7 bases line up with TRBD1. The CDR3 DNA is TGTGCCAGCAGCTCCTCCGGGACAGCAAGATTTCTGGGTGGCTACACCTTC. Translated: CASSSSGTARFLGGYTF.